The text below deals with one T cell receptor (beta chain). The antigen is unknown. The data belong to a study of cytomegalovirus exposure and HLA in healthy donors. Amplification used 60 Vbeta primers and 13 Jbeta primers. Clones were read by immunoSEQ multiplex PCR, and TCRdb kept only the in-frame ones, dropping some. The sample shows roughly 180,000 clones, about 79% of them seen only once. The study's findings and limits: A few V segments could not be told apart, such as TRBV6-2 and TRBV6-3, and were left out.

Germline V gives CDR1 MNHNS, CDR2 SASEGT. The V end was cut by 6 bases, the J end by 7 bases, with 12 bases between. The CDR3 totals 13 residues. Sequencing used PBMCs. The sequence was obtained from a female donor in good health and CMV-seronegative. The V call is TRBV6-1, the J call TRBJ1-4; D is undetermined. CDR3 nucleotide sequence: TGTGCCAGCAGCGAGGAGGGTGGTGAAAAACTGTTTTTT. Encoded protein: CASSEEGGEKLFF.